A single sample gave rise to the 9 T cell receptor beta chains below, sequenced in a study of monozygotic twins with inflammatory bowel disease. TCRdb reprocessed the 5' RACE reads; each CDR3 protein has one entry and no DNA is given. In all, the sample yields over 350,000 distinct CDR3 sequences. Sequencing was performed on blood. The source of these receptors is a human donor with ulcerative colitis or Crohn's disease, or a healthy co-twin of an affected twin (not recorded which).

The V call is TRBV29-1, the J call TRBJ2-1; there is no DNA to check the TCRdb D call of TRBD1. The germline V gene encodes CDR1 SQVTM and CDR2 ANQGSEA. CDR3 length equals 14 residues. This CDR3 reads CSVVPGAVDNEQFF.

The rearrangement uses TRBV5-1 and TRBJ2-5; TCRdb reports TRBD1, a call that lacks DNA to check it against. The CDR3 totals 16 residues. Germline values: CDR1 SGHRS, CDR2 YFSETQ. The CDR3 loop is CASSLGGTGYQETQYF.

The chain links TRBV7-3 to TRBJ2-6; the TCRdb call, TRBD2, lacks DNA for checking. This CDR3 is 17 amino acids long. Germline V gives CDR1 SGHTA, CDR2 FQGTGA. The CDR3 sequence is CASSSAATVSGANVLTF.

J is TRBJ1-4 and V is TRBV3-1; the D call from TCRdb, TRBD1, cannot be confirmed without DNA. Germline V gene lookup returns CDR1 LGHDT and CDR2 YNNKEL (reference sequence). CDR3 length: 16 amino acids. CDR3 amino acids: CASSLHVGESNEKLFF. Complete variable domain (other parts from reference TRBV3-1 and TRBJ1-4): DTAVSQTPKYLVTQMGNDKSIKCEQNLGHDTMYWYKQDSKKFLKIMFSYNNKELIINETVPNRFSPKSPDKAHLNLHINSLELGDSAVYFCASSLHVGESNEKLFFGSGTQLSVL.

The chain couples TRBV19 to TRBJ1-1. Germline assignment: CDR1 LNHDA and CDR2 SQIVND (reference sequence). CDR3 length equals 14 residues. CDR3 residues: CASSRVIRGTEAFF.

The J gene is TRBJ2-7, the V gene TRBV6-5. CDR1 MNHEY and CDR2 SVGAGI come from the germline V gene. The CDR3 has 11 residues. The CDR3 here is CASSSWDEQYF.

The chain has TRBV3-1 and TRBJ2-2. The CDR3 totals 15 residues. Germline V gives CDR1 LGHDT, CDR2 YNNKEL (reference sequence). CDR3 sequence reads: CASSQDGEVTGELFF.

V gene TRBV18 combines with J gene TRBJ2-5; there is no DNA to check the TCRdb D call of TRBD1. The CDR3 is 17 residues long. Germline V gene data show CDR1 as KGHSH and CDR2 as LQKENI. CDR3 residues: CASSPTASGGVRETQYF.

V and J are TRBV9 and TRBJ2-1; TCRdb calls TRBD2, which cannot be checked without DNA. This CDR3 spans 15 amino acids. CDR1 is SGDLS and CDR2 is YYNGEE in the germline V gene. The CDR3 protein is CASSVEGDSYNEQFF.